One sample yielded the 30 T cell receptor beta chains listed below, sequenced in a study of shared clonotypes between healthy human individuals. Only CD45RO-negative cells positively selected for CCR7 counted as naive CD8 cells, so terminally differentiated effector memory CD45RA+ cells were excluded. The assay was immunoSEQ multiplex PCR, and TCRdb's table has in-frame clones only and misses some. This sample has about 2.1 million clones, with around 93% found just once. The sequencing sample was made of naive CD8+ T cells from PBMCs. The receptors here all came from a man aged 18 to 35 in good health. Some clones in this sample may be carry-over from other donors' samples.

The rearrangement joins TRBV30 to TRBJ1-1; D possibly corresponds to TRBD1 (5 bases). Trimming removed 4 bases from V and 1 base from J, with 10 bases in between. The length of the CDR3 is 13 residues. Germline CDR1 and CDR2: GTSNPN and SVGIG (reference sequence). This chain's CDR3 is CAWNWGGNTEAFF. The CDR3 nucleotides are TGTGCCTGGAACTGGGGGGGGAACACTGAAGCTTTCTTT.

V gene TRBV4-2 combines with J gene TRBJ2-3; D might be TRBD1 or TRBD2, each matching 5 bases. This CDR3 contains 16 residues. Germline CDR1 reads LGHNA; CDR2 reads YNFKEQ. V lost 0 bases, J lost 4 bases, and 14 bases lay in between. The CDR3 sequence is CASSQDPNVGADTQYF. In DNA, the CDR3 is TGTGCCAGCAGCCAAGACCCAAACGTGGGGGCAGATACGCAGTATTTT.

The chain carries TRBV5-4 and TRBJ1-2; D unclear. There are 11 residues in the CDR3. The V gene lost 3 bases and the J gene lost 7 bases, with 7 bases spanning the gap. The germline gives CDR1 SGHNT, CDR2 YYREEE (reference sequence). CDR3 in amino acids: CASSSDGGYTF. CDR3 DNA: TGTGCCAGCAGCTCCGACGGTGGCTACACCTTC.

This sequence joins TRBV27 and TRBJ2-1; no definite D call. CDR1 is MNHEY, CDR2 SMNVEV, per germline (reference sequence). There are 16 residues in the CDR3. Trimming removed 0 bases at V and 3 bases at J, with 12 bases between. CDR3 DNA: TGTGCCAGCAGTTTATCGATAGGTTTGATCTACAATGAGCAGTTCTTC. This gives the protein CASSLSIGLIYNEQFF.

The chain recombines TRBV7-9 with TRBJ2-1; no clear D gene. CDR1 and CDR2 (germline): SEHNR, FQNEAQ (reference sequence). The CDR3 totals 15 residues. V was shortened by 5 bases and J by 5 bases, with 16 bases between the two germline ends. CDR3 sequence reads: CASSHGLLGNNEQFF. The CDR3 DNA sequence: TGTGCCAGCAGCCACGGGCTCTTGGGAAACAATGAGCAGTTCTTC. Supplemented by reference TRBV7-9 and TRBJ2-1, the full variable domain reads DTGVSQNPRHKITKRGQNVTFRCDPISEHNRLYWYRQTLGQGPEFLTYFQNEAQLEKSRLLSDRFSAERPKGSFSTLEIQRTEQGDSAMYLCASSHGLLGNNEQFFGPGTRLTVL.

DNA of the CDR3: TGTGCCAGCAGTTATCCGGGACTAGCGGGAGGGAACATTCAGTACTTC. Protein: CASSYPGLAGGNIQYF. The V and J genes are TRBV7-9 and TRBJ2-4, with 16 bases identical to TRBD2. V lost 6 bases to trimming and J lost 7 bases; unmatched junction nucleotides: 6. The CDR3 length is 16 residues. Germline V CDR1 and CDR2: SEHNR, FQNEAQ (reference sequence). Combining the CDR3 with reference TRBV7-9 and TRBJ2-4 gives the whole variable domain DTGVSQNPRHKITKRGQNVTFRCDPISEHNRLYWYRQTLGQGPEFLTYFQNEAQLEKSRLLSDRFSAERPKGSFSTLEIQRTEQGDSAMYLCASSYPGLAGGNIQYFGAGTRLSVL.

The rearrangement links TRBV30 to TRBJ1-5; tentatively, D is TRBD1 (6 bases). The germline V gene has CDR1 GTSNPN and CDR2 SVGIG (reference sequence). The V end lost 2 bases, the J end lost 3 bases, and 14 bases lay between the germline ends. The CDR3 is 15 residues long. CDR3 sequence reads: CAWSKDGGLNQPQHF. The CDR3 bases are TGTGCCTGGAGTAAGGACGGGGGGCTCAATCAGCCCCAGCATTTT.

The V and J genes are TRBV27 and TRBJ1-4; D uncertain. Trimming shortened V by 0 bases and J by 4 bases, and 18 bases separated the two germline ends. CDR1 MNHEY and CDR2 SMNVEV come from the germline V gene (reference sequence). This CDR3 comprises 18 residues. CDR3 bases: TGTGCCAGCAGTTTATCGCCCGGGGTCCTCTCCATTAATGAAAAACTGTTTTTT. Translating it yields CASSLSPGVLSINEKLFF.

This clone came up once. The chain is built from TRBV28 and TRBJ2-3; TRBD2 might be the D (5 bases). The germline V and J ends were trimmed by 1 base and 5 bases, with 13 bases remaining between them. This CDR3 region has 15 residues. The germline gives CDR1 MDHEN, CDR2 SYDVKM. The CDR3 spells CASSLLGRIIDTQYF. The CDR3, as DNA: TGTGCCAGCAGTTTATTGGGGAGAATTATAGATACGCAGTATTTT.

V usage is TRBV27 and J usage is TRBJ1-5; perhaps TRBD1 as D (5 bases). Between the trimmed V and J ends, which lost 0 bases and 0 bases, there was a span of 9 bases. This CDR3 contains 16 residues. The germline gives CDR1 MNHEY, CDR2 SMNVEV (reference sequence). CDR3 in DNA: TGTGCCAGCAGTTTATCTTGGGGGGATAGCAATCAGCCCCAGCATTTT. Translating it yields CASSLSWGDSNQPQHF.

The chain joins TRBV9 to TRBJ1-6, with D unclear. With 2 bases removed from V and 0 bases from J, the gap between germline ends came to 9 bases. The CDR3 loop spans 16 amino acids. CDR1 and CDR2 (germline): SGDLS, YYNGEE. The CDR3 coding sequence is TGTGCCAGCAGCGTGAGGATGAGCTCCTATAATTCACCCCTCCACTTT. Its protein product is CASSVRMSSYNSPLHF. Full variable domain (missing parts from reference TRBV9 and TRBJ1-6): DSGVTQTPKHLITATGQRVTLRCSPRSGDLSVYWYQQSLDQGLQFLIQYYNGEERAKGNILERFSAQQFPDLHSELNLSSLELGDSALYFCASSVRMSSYNSPLHFGNGTRLTVT.

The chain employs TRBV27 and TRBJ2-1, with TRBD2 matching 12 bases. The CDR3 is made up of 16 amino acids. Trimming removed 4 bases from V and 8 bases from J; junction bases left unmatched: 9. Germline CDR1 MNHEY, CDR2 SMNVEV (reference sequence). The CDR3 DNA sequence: TGTGCCAGCAGTTCTGGACTAGCGGGATACCGCGATGAGCAGTTCTTC. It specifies CASSSGLAGYRDEQFF.

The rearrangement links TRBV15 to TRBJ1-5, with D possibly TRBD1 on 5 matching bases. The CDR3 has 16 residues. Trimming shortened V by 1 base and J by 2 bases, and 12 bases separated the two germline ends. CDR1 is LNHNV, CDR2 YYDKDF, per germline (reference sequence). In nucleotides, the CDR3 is TGTGCCACCAGCAGAGCACCCGGGGCTGGCAATCAGCCCCAGCATTTT. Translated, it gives CATSRAPGAGNQPQHF.

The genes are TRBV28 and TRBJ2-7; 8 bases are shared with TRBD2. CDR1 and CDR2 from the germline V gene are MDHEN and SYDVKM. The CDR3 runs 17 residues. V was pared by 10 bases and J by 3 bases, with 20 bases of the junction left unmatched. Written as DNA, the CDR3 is TGTGCCACGACTCCCCGGCGGGGAGCGGGAGATGACTACGAGCAGTACTTC. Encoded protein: CATTPRRGAGDDYEQYF.

As DNA, the CDR3 is TGTGCCAGCAGCGTAGCGGGACAGGGGGACACCGGGGAGCTGTTTTTT. Translated: CASSVAGQGDTGELFF. This sequence joins TRBV9 and TRBJ2-2; TRBD1 matches at 11 bases. The CDR3 length is 16 residues. V gave up 0 bases and J gave up 3 bases; unmatched junction bases: 1. The germline V gene encodes CDR1 SGDLS and CDR2 YYNGEE.

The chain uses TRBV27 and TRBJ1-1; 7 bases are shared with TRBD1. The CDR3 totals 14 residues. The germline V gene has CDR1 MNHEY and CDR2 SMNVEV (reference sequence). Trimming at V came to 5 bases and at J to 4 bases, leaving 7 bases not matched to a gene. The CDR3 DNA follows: TGTGCCAGCAGTACAGGGGACAGAATCACTGAAGCTTTCTTT. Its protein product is CASSTGDRITEAFF.

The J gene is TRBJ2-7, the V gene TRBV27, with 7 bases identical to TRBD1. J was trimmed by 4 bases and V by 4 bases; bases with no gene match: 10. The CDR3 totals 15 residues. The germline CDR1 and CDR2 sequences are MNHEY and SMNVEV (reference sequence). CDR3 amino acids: CASSSADRERYEQYF. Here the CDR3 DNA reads TGTGCCAGCAGTTCCGCCGACAGGGAGCGGTACGAGCAGTACTTC.

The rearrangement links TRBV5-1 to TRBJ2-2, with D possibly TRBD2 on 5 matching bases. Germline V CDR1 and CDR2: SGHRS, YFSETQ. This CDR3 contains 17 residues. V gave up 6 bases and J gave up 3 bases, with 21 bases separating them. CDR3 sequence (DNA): TGCGCCAGCACCCGAAATTGGGGAGTTCAGGACACCGGGGAGCTGTTTTTT. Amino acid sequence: CASTRNWGVQDTGELFF.

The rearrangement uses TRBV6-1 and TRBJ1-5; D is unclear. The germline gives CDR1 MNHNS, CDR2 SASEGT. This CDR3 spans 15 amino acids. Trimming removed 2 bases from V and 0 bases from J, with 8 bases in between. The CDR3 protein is CASSEISYSNQPQHF. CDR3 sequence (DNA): TGTGCCAGCAGTGAAATAAGTTATAGCAATCAGCCCCAGCATTTT.

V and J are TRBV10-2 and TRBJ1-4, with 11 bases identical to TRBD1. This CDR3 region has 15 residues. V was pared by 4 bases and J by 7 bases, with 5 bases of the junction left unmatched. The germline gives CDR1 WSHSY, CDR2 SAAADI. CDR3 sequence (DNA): TGCGCCAGCAGTGGCTGGGACAGGGGGATTGAAAAACTGTTTTTT. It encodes CASSGWDRGIEKLFF.

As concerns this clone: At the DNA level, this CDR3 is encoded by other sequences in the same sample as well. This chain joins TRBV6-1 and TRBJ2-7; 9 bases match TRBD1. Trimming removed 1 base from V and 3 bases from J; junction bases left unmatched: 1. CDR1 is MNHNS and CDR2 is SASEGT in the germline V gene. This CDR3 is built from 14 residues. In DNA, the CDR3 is TGTGCCAGCAGTGAAGTGGGACAGGGCTACGAGCAGTACTTC. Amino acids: CASSEVGQGYEQYF.

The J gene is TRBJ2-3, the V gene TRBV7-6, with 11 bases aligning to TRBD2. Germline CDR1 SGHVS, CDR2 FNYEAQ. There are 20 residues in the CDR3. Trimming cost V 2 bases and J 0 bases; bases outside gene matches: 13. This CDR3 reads CASSLYGPGLAASSTDTQYF. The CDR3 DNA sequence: TGTGCCAGCAGCTTATACGGGCCGGGACTAGCGGCTTCAAGCACAGATACGCAGTATTTT.

The CDR3: CASSFRDRTYNEQFF. CDR3 DNA: TGTGCCAGCAGTTTTCGGGACAGGACCTACAATGAGCAGTTCTTC. The chain combines TRBV27 with TRBJ2-1; 8 bases line up with TRBD1. V lost 3 bases and J lost 2; bases outside the gene matches: 3. From germline, CDR1 is MNHEY and CDR2 SMNVEV (reference sequence). CDR3 length: 15 residues.

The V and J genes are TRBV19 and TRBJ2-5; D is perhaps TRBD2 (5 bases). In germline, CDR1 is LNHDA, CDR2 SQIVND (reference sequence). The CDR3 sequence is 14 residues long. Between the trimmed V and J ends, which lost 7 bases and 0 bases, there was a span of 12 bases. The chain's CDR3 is CASTQSGYQETQYF. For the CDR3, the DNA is TGTGCCAGTACTCAGTCGGGGTACCAAGAGACCCAGTACTTC.

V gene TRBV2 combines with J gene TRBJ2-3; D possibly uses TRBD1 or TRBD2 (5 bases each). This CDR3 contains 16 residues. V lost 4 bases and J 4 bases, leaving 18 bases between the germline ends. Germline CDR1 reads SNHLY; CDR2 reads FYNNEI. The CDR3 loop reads CASSGSREGRSDTQYF. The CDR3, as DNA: TGTGCCAGCAGTGGTAGTCGAGAGGGGCGCTCAGATACGCAGTATTTT. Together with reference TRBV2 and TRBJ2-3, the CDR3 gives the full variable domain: EPEVTQTPSHQVTQMGQEVILRCVPISNHLYFYWYRQILGQKVEFLVSFYNNEISEKSEIFDDQFSVERPDGSNFTLKIRSTKLEDSAMYFCASSGSREGRSDTQYFGPGTRLTVL.

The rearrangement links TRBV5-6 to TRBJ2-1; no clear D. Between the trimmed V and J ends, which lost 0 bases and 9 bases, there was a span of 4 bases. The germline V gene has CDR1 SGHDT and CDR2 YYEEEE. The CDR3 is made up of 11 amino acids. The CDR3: CASSLDSEQFF. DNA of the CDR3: TGTGCCAGCAGCTTGGACAGTGAGCAGTTCTTC.

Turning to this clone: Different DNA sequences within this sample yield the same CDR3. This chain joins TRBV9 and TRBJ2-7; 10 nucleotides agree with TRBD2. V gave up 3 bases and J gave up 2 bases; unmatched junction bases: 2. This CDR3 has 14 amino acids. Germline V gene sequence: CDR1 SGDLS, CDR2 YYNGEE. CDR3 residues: CASSALAGTYEQYF. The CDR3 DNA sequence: TGTGCCAGCAGCGCACTAGCGGGAACCTACGAGCAGTACTTC.

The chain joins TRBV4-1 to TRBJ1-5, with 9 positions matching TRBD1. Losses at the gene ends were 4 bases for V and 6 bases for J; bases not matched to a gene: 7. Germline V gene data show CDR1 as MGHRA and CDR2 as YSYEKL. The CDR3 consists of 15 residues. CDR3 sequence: CASSPGTGRGQPQHF. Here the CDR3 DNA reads TGCGCCAGCAGCCCCGGGACAGGGAGGGGTCAGCCCCAGCATTTT.

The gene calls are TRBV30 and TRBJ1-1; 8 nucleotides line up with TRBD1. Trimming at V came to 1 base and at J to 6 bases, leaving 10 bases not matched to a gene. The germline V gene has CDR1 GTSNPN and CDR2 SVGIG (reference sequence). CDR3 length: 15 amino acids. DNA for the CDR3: TGTGCCTGGAGTGGCTGGACAGGGCCGACCGCTGAAGCTTTCTTT. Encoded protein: CAWSGWTGPTAEAFF.

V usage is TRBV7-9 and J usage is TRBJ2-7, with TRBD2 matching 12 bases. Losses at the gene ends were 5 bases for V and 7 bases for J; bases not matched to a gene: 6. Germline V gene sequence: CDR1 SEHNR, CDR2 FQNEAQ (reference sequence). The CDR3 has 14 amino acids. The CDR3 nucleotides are TGTGCCAGCAGCCCCGCACTAGCGGGAGGTGAGCAGTACTTC. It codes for CASSPALAGGEQYF. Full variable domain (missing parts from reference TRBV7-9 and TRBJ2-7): DTGVSQNPRHKITKRGQNVTFRCDPISEHNRLYWYRQTLGQGPEFLTYFQNEAQLEKSRLLSDRFSAERPKGSFSTLEIQRTEQGDSAMYLCASSPALAGGEQYFGPGTRLTVT.